This TCR beta chain appears in the sequencing data of a study of blood T cells in healthy people across ages (dated by TCRdb to the mid-2010s). At the level of the whole study: In model experiments, template switching captured about one uniquely barcoded TCR beta cDNA molecule for every two T cells. Using deep sequencing normalized with unique cDNA molecular identifiers, the study measured how TCR beta repertoire diversity changes with age. Four age groups were formed from the donors: young (average roughly 15 years), middle-aged (roughly 38), aged (62) and long-lived (around 82). To avoid experimental bias, donors of different ages were randomly spread across the sequencing lanes. Two additional independent replicas of 1 million unique cDNA reads from the same blood draw were analyzed for two donors (one aged 18 to 30 and one aged 80 or older). Findings and caveats that apply to the study as a whole: Compared with the aged group, more naive CD4+ T cells, fewer expanded clones and increased TCR diversity were shown by the long-lived group, suggesting age selection. Observed TCR beta diversity per million T cells fell roughly linearly with age, and a significant reduction was already apparent by age about 36. Estimates of total diversity based on one million sequenced T cells were considered lower bounds and underestimates. Observed TCR beta diversity correlated strongly with the percentage of naive T cells measured by flow cytometry. Because the CMV infection status of the donors was unknown, age-related changes in expanded clonotypes may potentially have been confounded. Since profiling was done on bulk unsorted PBMCs, naive and antigen-experienced compartments could not be conclusively compared.

The germline V gene encodes CDR1 MNHEY and CDR2 SVGAGI. V was cut back by 2 bases and J by 0 bases, leaving a gap of 8 bases between them. The CDR3 goes from the cysteine to the phenylalanine over 14 residues. The DNA shown is the 42-base CDR3, in frame from base 1. Of note for this clonotype: This clone's antigen is unknown. It has no much larger one-base neighbor in the sample; base qualities were not kept.

The donors were roughly 40 Caucasian individuals from Russia, aged about 6 to 100 years, who were systemically healthy. About 9.6 milliliters of peripheral blood were collected from each donor into EDTA-treated Vacutainer tubes. Ficoll-Paque density-gradient centrifugation was used to isolate PBMCs, with at least 6 million per sample. Trizol reagent was used to extract total RNA from PBMCs, with at least 6 micrograms per sample. The percentages of naive CD45RAhigh/CD27high T cells were determined by flow cytometry on a PBMC aliquot from every donor. Receptors were amplified or captured by 5' RACE. Sequencing was carried out with an Illumina HiSeq 2500. A second PCR of about 6 to 12 cycles was performed with a sample-barcoded 5' primer and a J-beta primer mix. Each TCR beta cDNA molecule received a unique molecular identifier from a template-switch 5' adaptor carrying 12 random nucleotides. At least 3 million CDR3-containing paired-end reads were obtained from each sample. First-strand cDNA was synthesized from all RNA with the Mint cDNA synthesis kit, primed by a TRBC-specific oligonucleotide. Following uracil-DNA glycosylase treatment, a first 18-cycle PCR with universal primers M1SS and BC2_uni_R was performed on all cDNA. Turning to the authors' computational methods: Each sample was normalized by randomly selecting 1 million high-quality reads, each carrying a distinct molecular identifier. Instead of being binned into consensus sequences, reads with shared molecular identifiers were discarded. CDR3 identification, clonotype clustering and error correction used MiTCR with a Q25 quality threshold and the strictest error-elimination algorithm. Lower-bound total TCR beta diversity was estimated with a nonparametric unseen species model using Euler transformation. TCRdb redid the processing of the public reads, applying fastp at Q25 and MiXCR, and retained in-frame beta chains. Rows merge per CDR3 protein into single entries with the most common DNA and genes. The V and J calls were determined by TCRdb, not by the authors. This sample is represented by 1,500,000 or so distinct CDR3 sequences; about 45% of them were singletons. The biggest ten clones account for about 3.8% of the sample.

The clonotype originates from a woman aged 18-29 years in good health. The rearranged segments are TRBV6-5 and TRBJ2-7; tentative D gene TRBD2, with 7 bases matching. Sequencing was performed on blood. CDR3 protein: CASSYGGASYEQYF. The DNA sequence reads TGTGCCAGCAGTTACGGGGGGGCCTCCTACGAGCAGTACTTC.